The source of this T cell receptor (beta chain) is a study of cytomegalovirus exposure and HLA in healthy donors. PCR used 60 Vbeta primers and 13 Jbeta primers. This table comes from immunoSEQ multiplex PCR, and its TCRdb copy is limited to in-frame clones, with some not included. The table shows 150,000 to 200,000 clones, with about 80% occurring only once. Trimming left V 6 bases short and J 0 bases short, with 12 bases between. The CDR3 runs to 15 residues. Germline-derived CDR1 and CDR2 are MNHNS and SASEGT. The chain carries TRBV6-1 and TRBJ1-5; the D gene is possibly TRBD1 (6 bases). What was sequenced was PBMCs. The sequence was obtained from a middle-aged woman in good health and CMV-seronegative. CDR3 coding DNA: TGTGCCAGCAGGAACCGGGACACTAGCAATCAGCCCCAGCATTTT. Translated, it gives CASRNRDTSNQPQHF.